The present TCR beta chain was sequenced within a study of vaccination effects on CD4 cells after COVID-19. As to this clone: Its antigen is undetermined.

Using immunoSEQ multiplex PCR, the repertoire was profiled, and TCRdb retains in-frame clones only, with some absent. Of some 52,000 clones listed, 75% to 80% are singletons. V shed 0 bases and J 4 bases; nucleotides not matched to a gene: 10. This CDR3 comprises 18 residues. The germline V gene encodes CDR1 SGHRS and CDR2 YFSETQ. Antigen-specific CD4+ T cells were expanded with viral peptide pools in the ViraFEST assay before sequencing. Culture proceeded for under twelve days, and CD4+ T cells were then isolated. People in the vaccine group had not been infected with SARS-CoV-2 before, and their nucleocapsid antibodies were negative.

The genes are TRBV5-1 and TRBJ2-3, with 11 bases that match TRBD2. The TCR comes from a human donor who received a COVID-19 vaccine. The starting material was CD4+ T cells from PBMCs cultured with HCoV-OC43 spike peptides, obtained before COVID-19 vaccination. Stated subset: HCoV-OC43 spike overlapping peptide pool stimulation. CDR3 coding DNA: TGCGCCAGCAGCTTGGTGCTAGCGGGGGGCTCCGGCCCAGATACGCAGTATTTT. Translated, it gives CASSLVLAGGSGPDTQYF.